Below, one T cell receptor beta chain is given with its context. What it recognizes is unknown. CDR1 and CDR2 from the germline V gene are SQVTM and ANQGSEA. The CDR3 length is 13 residues. Through 5' RACE with UMI labels, the TRB cDNA libraries were prepared. TCRdb re-called the 5' RACE reads and catalogs CDR3 proteins one per entry, DNA excluded. The table lists about 150,000 distinct CDR3 sequences. The entry originates in a study of CXCR3-negative and CXCR3-positive naive CD8 T cells. Looking at the study overall: Libraries each contributed about 1.5 +/- 0.3 million TRB reads, for around 130 million in total.

Study-wide results and limits: Cryopreserved cells showed partially decreased CXCR3 expression, and most assays used fresh PBMCs. CXCR3-positive naive cells had TRB CDR3s that were more hydrophobic than CXCR3-negative naive cells had.

The J gene is TRBJ2-7, the V gene TRBV29-1. Material for sequencing was naive CXCR3+ CD8+ T cells from blood. Subset here: CD45RO-CCR7+CD27+CD95- naive CD8+ T cells expressing CXCR3 (TNR3+). The TCR comes from a human donor in good health. Some clones in this sample may be carry-over from other donors' samples. CDR3 in amino acids: CSVAGWGSYEQYF.